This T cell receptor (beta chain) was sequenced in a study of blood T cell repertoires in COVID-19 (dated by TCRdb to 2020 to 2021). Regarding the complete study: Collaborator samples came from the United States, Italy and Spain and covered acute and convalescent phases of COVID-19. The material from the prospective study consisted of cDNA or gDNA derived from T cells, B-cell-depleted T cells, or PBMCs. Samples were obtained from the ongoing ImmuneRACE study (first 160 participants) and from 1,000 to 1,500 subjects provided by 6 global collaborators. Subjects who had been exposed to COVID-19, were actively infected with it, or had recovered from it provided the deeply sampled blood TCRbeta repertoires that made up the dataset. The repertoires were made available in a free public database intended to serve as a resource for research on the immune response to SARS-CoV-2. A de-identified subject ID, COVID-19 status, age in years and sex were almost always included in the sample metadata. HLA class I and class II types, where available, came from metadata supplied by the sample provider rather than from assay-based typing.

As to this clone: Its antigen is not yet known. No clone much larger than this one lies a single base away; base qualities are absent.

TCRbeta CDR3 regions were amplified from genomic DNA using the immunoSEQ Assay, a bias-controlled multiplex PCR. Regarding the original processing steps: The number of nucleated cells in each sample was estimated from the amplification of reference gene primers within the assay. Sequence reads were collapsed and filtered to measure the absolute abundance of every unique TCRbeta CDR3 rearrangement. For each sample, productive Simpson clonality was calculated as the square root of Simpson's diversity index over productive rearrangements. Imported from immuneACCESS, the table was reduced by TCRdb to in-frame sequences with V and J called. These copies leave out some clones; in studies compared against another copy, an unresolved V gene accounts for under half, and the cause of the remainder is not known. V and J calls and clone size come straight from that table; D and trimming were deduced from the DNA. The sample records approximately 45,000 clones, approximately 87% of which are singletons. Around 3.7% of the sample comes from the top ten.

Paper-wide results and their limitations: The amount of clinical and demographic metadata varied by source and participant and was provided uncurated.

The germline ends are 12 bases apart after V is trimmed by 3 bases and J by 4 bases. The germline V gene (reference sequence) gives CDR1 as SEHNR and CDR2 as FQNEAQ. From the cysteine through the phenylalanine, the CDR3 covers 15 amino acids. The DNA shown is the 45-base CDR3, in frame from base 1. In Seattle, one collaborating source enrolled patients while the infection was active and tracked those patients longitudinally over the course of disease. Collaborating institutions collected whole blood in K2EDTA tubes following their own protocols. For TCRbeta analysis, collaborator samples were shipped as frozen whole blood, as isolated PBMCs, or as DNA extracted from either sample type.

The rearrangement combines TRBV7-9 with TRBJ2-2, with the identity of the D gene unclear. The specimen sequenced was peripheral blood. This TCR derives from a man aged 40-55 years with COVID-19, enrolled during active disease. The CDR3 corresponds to CASSFTTAVTGELFF. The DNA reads TGTGCCAGCAGCTTTACGACGGCGGTCACCGGGGAGCTGTTTTTT.